Sequencing of this T cell receptor beta chain was carried out in a study of cytomegalovirus exposure and HLA in healthy donors. Points from the study as a whole: Rare sequences made up most TCRs, while some public TCRs were found in many donors. In vitro data verified a few CMV-associated chains as specific for CMV antigens. A list of around 150 TCR beta chains associated with cytomegalovirus was given.

With respect to this clone: Its specificity is not known.

Germline V gives CDR1 MNHEY, CDR2 SMNVEV (reference sequence). V gave up 10 bases and J gave up 4 bases, with 14 bases separating them. This CDR3 comprises 12 residues. Method: immunoSEQ multiplex PCR; TCRdb's copy keeps in-frame clones and lacks some. The sample records tens of thousands of clones, 94% being singletons. The donors were members of the approximately 120-subject validation cohort (separate from the 666-subject first cohort). The sequenced sample was PBMCs. This clonotype was obtained from a man in his late teens or twenties in good health and CMV-seropositive. V is TRBV27 and J is TRBJ2-7; D possibly corresponds to TRBD2 (5 bases). The DNA for the CDR3 is TGTGCCACCGGAGGCACGGTATACGAGCAGTACTTC. Translating gives CATGGTVYEQYF.